The T cell receptor (beta chain) under discussion was sequenced for a study of blood T cell repertoires in COVID-19 (dated by TCRdb to 2020 to 2021). At the level of the whole study: Collaborator samples came from the United States, Italy and Spain and covered acute and convalescent phases of COVID-19. A de-identified subject ID, COVID-19 status, age in years and sex were almost always included in the sample metadata. Where available, HLA class I and class II types were taken from metadata supplied by the sample provider and were not determined by assay-based typing. Samples were obtained from the ongoing ImmuneRACE study (first 160 participants) and from over 1,000 subjects provided by 6 global collaborators. The dataset comprised deeply sampled blood TCRbeta repertoires from subjects exposed to, actively infected with, or recovered from COVID-19. The prospective study material was composed of cDNA or gDNA derived from T cells, B-cell-depleted T cells, or PBMCs. A freely available public database, intended as a resource for researchers studying the immune response to SARS-CoV-2, is where the repertoires were released. Broader findings and caveats from the paper: How much clinical and demographic metadata was included differed by source and by participant, and the metadata was provided uncurated.

This clone was found once. The target of this receptor is not known. No much larger clone exists at a distance of one base, and base qualities are not known. TCRbeta CDR3 regions were amplified from genomic DNA by means of the immunoSEQ Assay, a bias-controlled multiplex PCR. Under the source paper's analysis protocol: Within the assay, amplification of reference gene primers was used to estimate how many nucleated cells each sample contained. Sequence reads were collapsed and filtered to measure the absolute abundance of every unique TCRbeta CDR3 rearrangement. Productive Simpson clonality was computed per sample as the square root of Simpson's diversity index over productive rearrangements. The immuneACCESS repertoire file appears here via TCRdb, limited to in-frame rearrangements. These files lack a portion of the clones; in checked studies, under half of the deficit traces to unresolved V genes, and the cause of the others is not known. D and trimming come from the DNA, and the V and J calls and clone size come from that table. This sample comprises around 300,000 clones, roughly 90% of them detected only once. Of the sample, roughly 1% is held by the ten largest clones.

One collaborating source in Seattle enrolled patients while the patients were actively infected and followed the patients over time throughout the course of disease. Each collaborating institution followed its own protocols to collect whole blood in K2EDTA tubes. For TCRbeta analysis, collaborators shipped samples in one of three forms: frozen whole blood, isolated PBMCs, or DNA extracted from either of those sample types. The receptor was isolated from a woman in her thirties or forties with COVID-19, enrolled during active disease. The specimen was peripheral blood.

The CDR3 corresponds to CASKPRGRIPTTEAFF. The DNA sequence reads TGTGCCAGCAAACCCCGCGGGAGGATTCCGACCACTGAAGCTTTCTTT. The sequence is built from TRBV28 and TRBJ1-1; there is no confident call for the D gene. CDR1 and CDR2 (MDHEN, SYDVKM) derive from the germline V gene. The cysteine opens and the phenylalanine closes a CDR3 of 16 amino acids. The entry retains the CDR3 DNA only, 48 bases that are in frame from base 1. V is shortened by 7 bases, J by 4 bases, and the region joining them spans 22 bases.